This T cell receptor (beta chain) derives from a study of cytomegalovirus exposure and HLA in healthy donors. General observations from the study: Sequencing likely generated an artifact that appeared as a cluster of highly shared sequence variants. Confirmation was obtained in vitro that a few CMV-associated chains are specific for CMV antigens. Further analysis was carried out later, and it showed several of the most significant clusters appearing linked to common viral pathogens. Researchers reportedly found TCR beta sequences accurately predicted most subjects' HLA-A and HLA-B alleles.

60 Vbeta and 13 Jbeta primers were used in PCR. Sequencing used immunoSEQ multiplex PCR; TCRdb keeps in-frame clones, though not all of them. The sample yields some 200,000 clones, more than 60% seen once. Germline V gene sequence: CDR1 LNHDA, CDR2 SQIVND (reference sequence). V shed 4 bases, J shed 2 bases, and the junction held 11 bases outside the gene matches. This CDR3 has 17 amino acids. On this clone: Its antigen is currently unknown.

Sequencing used PBMCs. The chain employs TRBV19 and TRBJ1-5; 7 positions agree with TRBD1. This clonotype was sampled from a man aged 35 to 55 in good health and CMV-seronegative. Written as DNA, the CDR3 is TGTGCCAGTAGTAACCGGGGACAGAGCACGGGCAATCAGCCCCAGCATTTT. This encodes CASSNRGQSTGNQPQHF.